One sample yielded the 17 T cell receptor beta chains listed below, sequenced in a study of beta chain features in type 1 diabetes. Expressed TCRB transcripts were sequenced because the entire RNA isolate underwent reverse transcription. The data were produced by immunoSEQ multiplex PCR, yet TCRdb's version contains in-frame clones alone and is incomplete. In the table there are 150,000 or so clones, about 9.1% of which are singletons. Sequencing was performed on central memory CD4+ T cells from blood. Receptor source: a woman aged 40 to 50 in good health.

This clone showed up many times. The CDR3 here is CSVGQGTSEAFF. CDR3 DNA: TGCAGCGTTGGACAGGGGACTTCTGAAGCTTTCTTT. V gene TRBV29-1 combines with J gene TRBJ1-1; 8 bases line up with TRBD1. CDR3 length: 12 amino acids. The V gene's germline CDR1 is SQVTM and CDR2 ANQGSEA. V dropped 4 bases and J dropped 6; count of bases not matched to a gene: 4.

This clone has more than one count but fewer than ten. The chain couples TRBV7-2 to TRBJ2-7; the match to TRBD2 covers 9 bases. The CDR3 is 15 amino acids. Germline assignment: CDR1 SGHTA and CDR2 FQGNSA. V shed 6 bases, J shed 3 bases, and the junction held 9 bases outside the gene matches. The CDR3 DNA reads TGTGCCAGCAGTATAAGCGGGGGGCCTTACTACGAGCAGTACTTC. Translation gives CASSISGGPYYEQYF.

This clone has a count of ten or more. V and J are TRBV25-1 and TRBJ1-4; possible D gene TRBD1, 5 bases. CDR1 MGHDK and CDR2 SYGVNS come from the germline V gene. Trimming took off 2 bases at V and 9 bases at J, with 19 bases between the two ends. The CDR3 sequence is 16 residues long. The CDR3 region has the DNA TGTGCCAGCAGTGAAGCCGGGGGACGGGGGGGGAAAAAACTGTTTTTT. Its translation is CASSEAGGRGGKKLFF.

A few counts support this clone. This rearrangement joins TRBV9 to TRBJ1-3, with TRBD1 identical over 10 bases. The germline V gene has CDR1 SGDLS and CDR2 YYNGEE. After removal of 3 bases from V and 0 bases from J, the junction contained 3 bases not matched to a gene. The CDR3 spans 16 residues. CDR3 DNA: TGTGCCAGCAGCGAGCGGACAGGGGGCTCTGGAAACACCATATATTTT. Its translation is CASSERTGGSGNTIYF.

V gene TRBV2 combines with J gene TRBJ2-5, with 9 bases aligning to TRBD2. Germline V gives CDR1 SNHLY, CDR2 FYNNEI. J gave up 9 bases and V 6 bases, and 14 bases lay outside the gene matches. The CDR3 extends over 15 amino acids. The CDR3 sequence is CASRSGGLEDGPQYF. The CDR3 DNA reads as TGTGCCAGCAGGAGCGGGGGGCTTGAGGATGGGCCCCAGTACTTC.

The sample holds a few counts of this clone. The CDR3 sequence is CASRRSGGASETQYF. The CDR3 coding sequence is TGCGCCAGCAGGAGAAGCGGGGGGGCCTCGGAGACCCAGTACTTC. The chain uses TRBV5-1 and TRBJ2-5, with 10 bases matching TRBD2. V shed 5 bases and J 5 bases; nucleotides not matched to a gene: 9. The germline CDR1 and CDR2 sequences are SGHRS and YFSETQ. This CDR3 is built from 15 residues.

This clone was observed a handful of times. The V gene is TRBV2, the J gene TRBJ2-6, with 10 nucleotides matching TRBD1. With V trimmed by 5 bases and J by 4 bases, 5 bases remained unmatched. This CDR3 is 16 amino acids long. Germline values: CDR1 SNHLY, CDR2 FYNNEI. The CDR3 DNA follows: TGTGCCAGCAGTAGACAGGGGGCGTCGGGGGCCAACGTCCTGACTTTC. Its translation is CASSRQGASGANVLTF.

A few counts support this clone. Here the CDR3 DNA reads TGTGCCAGCAGTGAACGGTCGTACGAGCAGTACTTC. This translates into CASSERSYEQYF. This chain joins TRBV2 and TRBJ2-7; D gene ambiguous. The germline CDR1 and CDR2 sequences are SNHLY and FYNNEI. The V end lost 2 bases, the J end lost 4 bases, and 6 bases lay between the germline ends. The CDR3 extends over 12 amino acids.

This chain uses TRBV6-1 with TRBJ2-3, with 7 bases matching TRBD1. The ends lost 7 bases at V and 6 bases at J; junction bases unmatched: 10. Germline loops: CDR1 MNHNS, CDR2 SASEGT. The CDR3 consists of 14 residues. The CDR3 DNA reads TGTGCCAGCAAGGGGGACAGTTGGTTTGATACGCAGTATTTT. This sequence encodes CASKGDSWFDTQYF.

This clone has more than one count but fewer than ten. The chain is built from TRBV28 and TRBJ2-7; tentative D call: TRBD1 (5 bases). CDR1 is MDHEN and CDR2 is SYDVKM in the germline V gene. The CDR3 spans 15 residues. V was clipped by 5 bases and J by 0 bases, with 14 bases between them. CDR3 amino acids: CASSAIAGISYEQYF. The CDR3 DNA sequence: TGTGCCAGCAGTGCGATCGCAGGGATCTCCTACGAGCAGTACTTC. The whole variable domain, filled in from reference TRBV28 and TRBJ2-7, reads DVKVTQSSRYLVKRTGEKVFLECVQDMDHENMFWYRQDPGLGLRLIYFSYDVKMKEKGDIPEGYSVSREKKERFSLILESASTNQTSMYLCASSAIAGISYEQYFGPGTRLTVT.

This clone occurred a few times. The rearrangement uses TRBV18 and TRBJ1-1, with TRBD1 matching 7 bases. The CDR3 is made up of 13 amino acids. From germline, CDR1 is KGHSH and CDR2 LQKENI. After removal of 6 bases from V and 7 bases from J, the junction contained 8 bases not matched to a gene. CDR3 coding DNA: TGTGCCAGCTCTCCCGGGACAGCCCATGAAGCTTTCTTT. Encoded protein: CASSPGTAHEAFF.

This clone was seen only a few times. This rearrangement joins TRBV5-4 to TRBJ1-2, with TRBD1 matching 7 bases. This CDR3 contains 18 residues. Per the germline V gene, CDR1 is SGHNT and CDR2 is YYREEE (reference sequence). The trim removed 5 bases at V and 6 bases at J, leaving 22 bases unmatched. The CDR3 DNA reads TGTGCCAGCAGTTATGCCGGGGCCCAGGGCACAGGGGCACATGGCTACACCTTC. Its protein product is CASSYAGAQGTGAHGYTF.

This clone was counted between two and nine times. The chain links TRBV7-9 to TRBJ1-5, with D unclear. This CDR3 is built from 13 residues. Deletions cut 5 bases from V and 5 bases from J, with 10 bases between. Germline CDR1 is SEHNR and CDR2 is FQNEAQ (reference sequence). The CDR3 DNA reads TGTGCCAGCAGCCCCAACGGAGATCAGCCCCAGCATTTT. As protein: CASSPNGDQPQHF.

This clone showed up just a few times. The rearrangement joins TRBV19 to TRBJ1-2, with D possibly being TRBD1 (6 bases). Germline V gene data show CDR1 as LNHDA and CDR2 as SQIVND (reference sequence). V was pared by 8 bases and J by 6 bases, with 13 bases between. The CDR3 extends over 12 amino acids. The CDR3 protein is CASADDRNGYTF. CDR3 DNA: TGTGCCAGTGCGGACGACAGGAATGGCTACACCTTC.

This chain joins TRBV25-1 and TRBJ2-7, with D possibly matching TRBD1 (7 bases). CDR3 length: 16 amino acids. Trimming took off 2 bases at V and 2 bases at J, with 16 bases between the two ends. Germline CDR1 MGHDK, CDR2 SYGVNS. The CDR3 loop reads CASSERTDRRAYEQYF. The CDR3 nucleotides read TGTGCCAGCAGTGAACGGACGGACAGGAGGGCCTACGAGCAGTACTTC.

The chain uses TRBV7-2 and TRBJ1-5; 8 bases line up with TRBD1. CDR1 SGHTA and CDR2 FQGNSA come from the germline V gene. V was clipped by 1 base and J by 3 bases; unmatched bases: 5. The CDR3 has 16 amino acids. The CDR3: CASSLGQGAANQPQHF. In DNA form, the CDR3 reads TGTGCCAGCAGCTTAGGGCAGGGGGCGGCCAATCAGCCCCAGCATTTT.

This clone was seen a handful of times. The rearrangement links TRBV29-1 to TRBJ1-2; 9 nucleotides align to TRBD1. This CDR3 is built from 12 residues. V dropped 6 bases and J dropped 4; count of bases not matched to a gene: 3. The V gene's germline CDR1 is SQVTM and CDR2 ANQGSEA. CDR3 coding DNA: TGCAGCGTCACGGACAGGGGCTATGGCTACACCTTC. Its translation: CSVTDRGYGYTF.